Each of the 18 T cell receptor beta chains below was sequenced from the same sample in a study of radiation and T cells in renal cell carcinoma. As for time point: baseline pretreatment blood. Treatment described: 15 Gy SBRT to primary tumor, nephrectomy 4 weeks later. Here immunoSEQ multiplex PCR was the method, and the copy in TCRdb shows in-frame clones only, minus some. The sample holds about 150,000 clones, 88% seen once. The sequenced sample was blood, obtained from a patient whose treatment included radiotherapy and nephrectomy. The receptors were gathered from a woman in her seventies with renal cell carcinoma.

V gene TRBV2 combines with J gene TRBJ2-1; TRBD2 aligns across 11 bases. Germline V lookup: CDR1 SNHLY, CDR2 FYNNEI. J gave up 9 bases and V 8 bases, and 15 bases lay outside the gene matches. CDR3 length equals 16 residues. The CDR3 DNA sequence: TGTGCCAGCTGGGCCCAGGATAGCGGGGGGGCGGGTGAGCAGTTCTTC. It translates to CASWAQDSGGAGEQFF.

The rearrangement joins TRBV6-1 to TRBJ2-2, with D possibly being TRBD2 (5 bases). CDR1 and CDR2 from the germline V gene are MNHNS and SASEGT. Trimming cost V 8 bases and J 1 base, with 14 bases left between them. The CDR3 contains 15 residues. Here the CDR3 reads CASEGDKLNTGELFF. In nucleotides, the CDR3 is TGTGCCAGCGAGGGAGACAAACTGAACACCGGGGAGCTGTTTTTT.

The V and J genes are TRBV10-3 and TRBJ2-3, with D tentatively TRBD1 or TRBD2 (6 bases each). V was cut by 7 bases and J by 8 bases, with 22 bases left in between. The CDR3 runs to 15 residues. The germline V gene encodes CDR1 ENHRY and CDR2 SYGVKD. The CDR3 loop is CAIKANRDPGGTQYF. As DNA, the CDR3 is TGTGCCATCAAGGCAAACAGGGACCCCGGGGGTACGCAGTATTTT.

This clone appeared once. V is TRBV20-1 and J is TRBJ2-4; a weak D match, TRBD1 (5 bases). V lost 3 bases and J lost 7, with 7 bases in between. Per germline, CDR1 DFQATT and CDR2 SNEGSKA (reference sequence). The CDR3 is 11 residues long. The CDR3: CSASPGNIQYF. The CDR3 DNA reads TGCAGTGCTAGTCCAGGGAACATTCAGTACTTC.

The rearrangement uses TRBV28 and TRBJ2-1; D not certain. Trimming took 6 bases from V and 3 from J, leaving 9 bases between them. Germline CDR1 MDHEN, CDR2 SYDVKM. The CDR3 extends over 13 amino acids. The CDR3 DNA sequence: TGTGCCAGCAGCCCGGGCCACTACAATGAGCAGTTCTTC. It specifies CASSPGHYNEQFF.

The table lists this clone with a few counts. The V call is TRBV6-5, the J call TRBJ1-6, with D perhaps matching TRBD1 (5 bases). CDR1 and CDR2 from the germline V gene are MNHEY and SVGAGI. V gave up 7 bases and J gave up 6 bases, with 16 bases separating them. The CDR3 is 15 amino acids. CDR3 sequence reads: CASNSRTPLNSPLHF. CDR3 DNA sequence: TGTGCCAGCAACTCGAGGACACCTCTTAATTCACCCCTCCACTTT.

The table lists this clone with a count of one. The genes are TRBV7-2 and TRBJ1-2; D remains unclear. Germline CDR1 reads SGHTA; CDR2 reads FQGNSA. Trimming took off 5 bases at V and 7 bases at J, with 8 bases between the two ends. There are 11 residues in the CDR3. Here the CDR3 reads CASSPGSGYTF. The CDR3 bases are TGTGCCAGCAGCCCGGGCAGTGGCTACACCTTC.

V usage is TRBV7-2 and J usage is TRBJ2-1; 9 bases fit TRBD1. The germline CDR1 and CDR2 sequences are SGHTA and FQGNSA. The J segment lost 11 bases and the V segment lost 2 bases, leaving 10 bases of the junction unmatched. CDR3 length: 15 amino acids. DNA for the CDR3: TGTGCCAGCAGCTTAAGGGGGGACAGGGCGAGAAAGCAGTTCTTC. Its protein is CASSLRGDRARKQFF.

The chain combines TRBV5-4 with TRBJ2-1; 8 bases map to TRBD2. Germline CDR1 SGHNT, CDR2 YYREEE (reference sequence). There are 15 residues in the CDR3. V lost 0 bases to trimming and J lost 5 bases; unmatched junction nucleotides: 4. DNA for the CDR3: TGTGCCAGCAGCTTGGGACTAGCGAGAAACAATGAGCAGTTCTTC. Translation gives CASSLGLARNNEQFF.

This clone is a singleton in its sample. Other nucleotide sequences in the sample specify the same CDR3. The chain links TRBV5-1 to TRBJ1-2, with D hard to call. The CDR3 covers 13 residues. Germline lookup yields CDR1 SGHRS and CDR2 YFSETQ. V was pared by 0 bases and J by 1 base, with 4 bases between. As DNA, the CDR3 is TGCGCCAGCAGCTTGGTTGGTAACTATGGCTACACCTTC. Translation gives CASSLVGNYGYTF.

The chain uses TRBV5-6 and TRBJ2-2; D possibly uses TRBD1 or TRBD2 (5 bases each). The CDR3 contains 14 residues. V was shortened by 6 bases and J by 3 bases, with 12 bases between the two germline ends. Germline CDR1 SGHDT, CDR2 YYEEEE. CDR3 in DNA: TGTGCCAGCACCTGGGACCTCTACACCGGGGAGCTGTTTTTT. It codes for CASTWDLYTGELFF.

The chain has TRBV6-1 and TRBJ2-2; 11 nucleotides align to TRBD2. V trimming: 4 bases; J trimming: 7 bases; junction bases outside the gene matches: 8. The CDR3 extends over 16 amino acids. Germline-derived CDR1 and CDR2 are MNHNS and SASEGT. CDR3 sequence (DNA): TGTGCCAGCAGTGCCCGACTAGCGGGGTGGGGCGGGGAGCTGTTTTTT. Its protein is CASSARLAGWGGELFF.

The V gene is TRBV5-1, the J gene TRBJ1-1, with a tentative D call TRBD1 (5 bases). The length of the CDR3 is 14 residues. Germline values: CDR1 SGHRS, CDR2 YFSETQ. V lost 2 bases to trimming and J lost 4 bases, with 12 bases between them. In DNA form, the CDR3 reads TGCGCCAGCAGCTTTAGCGTCGGGGGCACTGAAGCTTTCTTT. Protein: CASSFSVGGTEAFF.

This rearrangement joins TRBV10-3 to TRBJ1-4; D gene ambiguous. This CDR3 has 13 residues. Germline V gene sequence: CDR1 ENHRY, CDR2 SYGVKD. Trimming shortened V by 8 bases and J by 3 bases, and 10 bases separated the two germline ends. The CDR3 coding sequence is TGTGCCATCGCGGCGAGGGCTAATGAAAAACTGTTTTTT. It translates to CAIAARANEKLFF.

V and J are TRBV11-3 and TRBJ2-5; D remains unclear. The CDR3 has 12 amino acids. Germline V CDR1 and CDR2: SGHNT, YENEEA. V was cut by 4 bases and J by 5 bases, with 8 bases left in between. Written as DNA, the CDR3 is TGTGCCAGCAGCTCCCGGGTGGAGACCCAGTACTTC. Its protein product is CASSSRVETQYF.

The rearrangement links TRBV19 to TRBJ1-5; perhaps TRBD1 as D (5 bases). This CDR3 region has 13 residues. Germline CDR1 LNHDA, CDR2 SQIVND (reference sequence). V dropped 5 bases and J dropped 3 bases, with 8 bases sitting between them. The CDR3 DNA reads as TGTGCCAGTAGTGAGGGGCTCAATCAGCCCCAGCATTTT. Translation: CASSEGLNQPQHF. The full variable domain, completed using reference TRBV19 and TRBJ1-5, is DGGITQSPKYLFRKEGQNVTLSCEQNLNHDAMYWYRQDPGQGLRLIYYSQIVNDFQKGDIAEGYSVSREKKESFPLTVTSAQKNPTAFYLCASSEGLNQPQHFGDGTRLSIL.

CDR3 nucleotides: TGTGCCAGCAGCTTAGGGACAGGGCAGAATAGCATTCAGTACTTC. Amino acid sequence: CASSLGTGQNSIQYF. The gene calls are TRBV7-2 and TRBJ2-4; TRBD1 agrees at 8 bases. CDR1 SGHTA and CDR2 FQGNSA come from the germline V gene. CDR3 length: 15 residues. V dropped 1 base and J dropped 9; count of bases not matched to a gene: 8.

The chain has TRBV2 and TRBJ2-7, with D perhaps TRBD2 (6 bases). With 0 bases removed from V and 6 bases from J, the gap between germline ends came to 9 bases. This CDR3 contains 13 residues. Per germline, CDR1 SNHLY and CDR2 FYNNEI. CDR3: CASSEAGGAEQYF. CDR3 coding DNA: TGTGCCAGCAGTGAAGCGGGCGGGGCCGAGCAGTACTTC.